These T cell receptor beta chains were read from a single sample in a study of OX40 agonist ivuxolimab in advanced cancers. The assay was immunoSEQ multiplex PCR, and TCRdb's table has in-frame clones only and misses some. The table shows 45,000 to 50,000 clones, with 88% occurring only once. Sequenced material: CD4+ or CD8+ T cells sorted from blood, taken in a trial of the OX40 agonist ivuxolimab. All receptors come from an adult with an advanced solid tumor such as melanoma, head and neck, liver or kidney cancer. Each CDR3 is given with its conserved first and last residue. Fields, in order: J gene, D gene, V gene, clone size, CDR3 protein, CDR3 DNA. D genes are given only for firm matches. Some rows have no size entry. The others give once, few or many, or a class for an expanded clone.

TRBJ2-3	TRBD2	TRBV5-6	once	CASSLFRTSGRKGTDTQYF	TGTGCCAGCAGCTTGTTTAGGACTAGCGGGAGGAAAGGCACAGATACGCAGTATTTT
TRBJ1-2	NA	TRBV5-6	NA	CASSQLQGNYGYTF	TGTGCCAGCAGCCAATTACAGGGTAACTATGGCTACACCTTC
TRBJ2-2	NA	TRBV10-3	NA	CATSSDTGELFF	TGTGCCACGAGCAGCGATACCGGGGAGCTGTTTTTT
TRBJ2-6	TRBD2	TRBV29-1	NA	CSVGTRRSGANVLTF	TGCAGCGTCGGGACTAGGCGCTCTGGGGCCAACGTCCTGACTTTC
TRBJ2-1	NA	TRBV7-2	few	CASSLQPGGRNEQFF	TGTGCCAGCAGCTTGCAACCCGGTGGACGTAATGAGCAGTTCTTC
TRBJ2-1	NA	TRBV5-1	NA	CASSLDQNEQFF	TGCGCCAGCAGCCTCGATCAGAATGAGCAGTTCTTC
TRBJ2-5	TRBD1	TRBV5-1	few	CATTPGTGGNSGVTQYF	TGCGCCACTACCCCCGGGACAGGGGGCAATAGTGGGGTGACCCAGTACTTC
TRBJ1-1	TRBD1	TRBV5-4	NA	CASSGTQGDTEAFF	TGTGCCAGCAGCGGAACCCAGGGGGACACTGAAGCTTTCTTT
TRBJ1-1	NA	TRBV2	once	CASSEFGTQNTEAFF	TGTGCCAGCAGTGAATTCGGCACCCAGAACACTGAAGCTTTCTTT
TRBJ1-5	NA	TRBV6-5	NA	CASSYDRDPNQPQHF	TGTGCCAGCAGTTACGACCGGGACCCTAATCAGCCCCAGCATTTT
TRBJ1-3	TRBD1	TRBV18	NA	CASSPPGQGIKSGNTIYF	TGTGCCAGCTCACCACCGGGACAGGGGATAAAGTCTGGAAACACCATATATTTT
TRBJ2-5	TRBD2	TRBV11-1	NA	CASSLRLAGVHRETQYF	TGTGCCAGCAGCCTTCGACTAGCGGGAGTCCATCGGGAGACCCAGTACTTC
TRBJ1-6	NA	TRBV12-5	NA	CASALGQSPLHF	TGTGCTAGTGCCCTCGGACAGTCACCCCTCCACTTT
TRBJ1-1	TRBD1	TRBV6-6	NA	CASSRQGADTEAFF	TGTGCCAGCAGCCGACAGGGGGCGGACACTGAAGCTTTCTTT
TRBJ2-4	NA	TRBV5-1	NA	CASSRTGLGLDIQYF	TGCGCCAGCAGCCGGACGGGGCTGGGGTTGGACATTCAGTACTTC
TRBJ2-4	NA	TRBV5-6	NA	CASSLGPPLAKNIQYF	TGTGCCAGCAGCTTAGGACCGCCTCTAGCCAAAAACATTCAGTACTTC
TRBJ2-7	NA	TRBV9	NA	CASSPRGTVGYEQYF	TGTGCCAGCAGCCCCCGAGGTACTGTTGGCTACGAGCAGTACTTC
TRBJ2-3	NA	TRBV9	NA	CASSAGTPRETYTQYF	TGTGCCAGCAGCGCCGGGACGCCACGAGAGACTTATACGCAGTATTTT
TRBJ2-7	TRBD1	TRBV14	NA	CASSHGTGGEGGLNEQYF	TGTGCCAGCAGCCACGGGACAGGGGGCGAAGGTGGCCTAAATGAGCAGTACTTC
TRBJ2-3	TRBD2	TRBV29-1	NA	CSAGVSGRAGSDTQYF	TGCAGCGCCGGCGTTAGCGGGAGGGCGGGGTCAGATACGCAGTATTTT
TRBJ1-1	NA	TRBV5-1	few	CASSNERMNTEAFF	TGCGCCAGCAGTAACGAGAGGATGAACACTGAAGCTTTCTTT
TRBJ2-5	NA	TRBV2	NA	CASSVRRQETQYF	TGTGCCAGCAGTGTAAGGCGGCAAGAGACCCAGTACTTC
TRBJ1-2	NA	TRBV29-1	NA	CSVASPPDNYGYTF	TGCAGCGTTGCGTCCCCTCCTGATAACTATGGCTACACCTTC
TRBJ2-7	NA	TRBV28	NA	CASSLIGHEQYF	TGTGCCAGCAGTTTAATAGGCCACGAGCAGTACTTC
TRBJ2-1	TRBD1	TRBV18	NA	CASSPRGAGGNEQFF	TGTGCCAGCTCACCACGAGGGGCAGGGGGCAATGAGCAGTTCTTC
TRBJ1-5	TRBD1	TRBV2	NA	CASSGRGGGDQPQHF	TGTGCCAGCAGTGGCCGAGGAGGGGGCGATCAGCCCCAGCATTTT
TRBJ2-1	TRBD1	TRBV7-2	NA	CASSQQTRDRAKFF	TGTGCCAGCAGCCAACAGACCCGGGACAGGGCTAAATTCTTC
TRBJ2-5	NA	TRBV5-1	NA	CASSLRGSETQYF	TGCGCCAGCAGCTTAAGAGGGTCAGAGACCCAGTACTTC
TRBJ2-1	TRBD2	TRBV4-1	once	CASSGTSGSYNEQFF	TGCGCCAGCAGTGGGACTAGCGGGAGCTACAATGAGCAGTTCTTC
TRBJ1-5	NA	TRBV6-4	NA	CASSDQGGQPQHF	TGTGCCAGCAGTGACCAGGGAGGGCAGCCCCAGCATTTT
TRBJ1-1	NA	TRBV6-1	NA	CASSEAGPTNTEAFF	TGTGCCAGCAGTGAAGCCGGGCCTACGAACACTGAAGCTTTCTTT
TRBJ1-5	NA	TRBV21-1	NA	CASSKALDYSNQPQHF	TGTGCCAGCAGCAAAGCGCTGGATTATAGCAATCAGCCCCAGCATTTT
TRBJ2-7	NA	TRBV30	few	CAWTKPGVTYEQYF	TGTGCCTGGACCAAACCGGGGGTTACCTACGAGCAGTACTTC
TRBJ2-6	NA	TRBV19	once	CASKPVGSGANVLTF	TGTGCCAGTAAACCGGTTGGTAGTGGGGCCAACGTCCTGACTTTC
TRBJ1-5	NA	TRBV20-1	NA	CSARDNGAQHF	TGCAGTGCTAGAGATAACGGGGCCCAGCATTTT
TRBJ1-1	NA	TRBV30	few	CASTGQGNTEAFF	TGTGCCTCCACAGGGCAAGGGAACACTGAAGCTTTCTTT
TRBJ2-5	NA	TRBV27	NA	CASSPRATTQETQYF	TGTGCCAGCAGTCCCAGGGCTACTACCCAAGAGACCCAGTACTTC
TRBJ2-1	TRBD1	TRBV28	NA	CASSSGTGGPNEQFF	TGTGCCAGCAGTTCCGGGACAGGGGGCCCCAATGAGCAGTTCTTC
TRBJ2-7	TRBD2	TRBV28	NA	CASSFTGGSGGQYF	TGTGCCAGCAGTTTCACCGGGGGGTCGGGCGGGCAGTACTTC
TRBJ1-1	TRBD1	TRBV11-2	NA	CASSTGTGGMDSEAFF	TGTGCCAGCAGCACTGGGACAGGGGGTATGGATAGTGAAGCTTTCTTT
TRBJ1-4	NA	TRBV18	NA	CASSPPNRNAPNEKLFF	TGTGCCAGCTCACCACCGAACCGCAACGCCCCTAATGAAAAACTGTTTTTT
TRBJ1-3	NA	TRBV5-1	NA	CASKEGPSGNTIYF	TGCGCCAGCAAGGAGGGGCCCTCTGGAAACACCATATATTTT
TRBJ1-3	NA	TRBV28	NA	CASSFTRGTGNTIYF	TGTGCCAGCAGTTTTACGAGGGGAACTGGAAACACCATATATTTT
TRBJ1-2	NA	TRBV5-1	NA	CASSLVTANYGYTF	TGCGCCAGCAGCTTGGTAACAGCTAACTATGGCTACACCTTC
TRBJ2-3	NA	TRBV4-1	NA	CASSQARGATDTQYF	TGCGCCAGCAGCCAAGCTCGGGGCGCGACAGATACGCAGTATTTT
TRBJ2-3	NA	TRBV18	NA	CASSPRRGDTQYF	TGTGCCAGCTCTCCACGAAGGGGAGATACGCAGTATTTT
TRBJ2-3	TRBD1	TRBV5-1	few	CASSTGTGGSDTQYF	TGCGCCAGCAGCACGGGGACAGGAGGATCGGATACGCAGTATTTT
TRBJ2-4	NA	TRBV6-5	NA	CASSYPGQNIQYF	TGTGCCAGCAGTTACCCAGGACAAAACATTCAGTACTTC
TRBJ2-7	NA	TRBV30	NA	CAWSVWAYEQYF	TGTGCCTGGAGTGTCTGGGCCTACGAGCAGTACTTC
TRBJ2-7	TRBD2	TRBV28	once	CASSPTSAQYF	TGTGCCAGCAGCCCAACTAGCGCGCAGTACTTC
TRBJ2-3	TRBD2	TRBV5-1	few	CASKRREDTDTQYF	TGCGCCAGCAAGCGGCGGGAGGACACAGATACGCAGTATTTT
TRBJ2-7	NA	TRBV6-6	once	CASSTQGYEQYF	TGTGCCAGCAGTACTCAGGGATACGAGCAGTACTTC
TRBJ1-1	TRBD1	TRBV19	NA	CASVGTETNTEAFF	TGTGCCAGTGTCGGGACAGAAACCAACACTGAAGCTTTCTTT
TRBJ1-1	TRBD1	TRBV18	NA	CASPIDREASNTEAFF	TGTGCCAGCCCAATCGACAGGGAGGCCTCGAACACTGAAGCTTTCTTT
TRBJ2-7	TRBD2	TRBV4-1	NA	CASSQDRGGFSYEQYF	TGCGCCAGCAGCCAAGATCGGGGGGGCTTCTCCTACGAGCAGTACTTC
TRBJ2-7	NA	TRBV18	NA	CASSPGYEQYF	TGTGCCAGCTCACCAGGTTACGAGCAGTACTTC
TRBJ1-1	NA	TRBV7-3	NA	CASSFAGDTEAFF	TGTGCCAGCAGCTTCGCAGGGGACACTGAAGCTTTCTTT
TRBJ2-2	TRBD1	TRBV18	NA	CASSPSRTGTNTGELFF	TGTGCCAGCTCACCATCCCGGACAGGGACGAACACCGGGGAGCTGTTTTTT
TRBJ2-1	TRBD1	TRBV25-1	NA	CASSDRGNYNEQFF	TGTGCCAGCAGTGACAGGGGGAACTACAATGAGCAGTTCTTC
TRBJ2-7	TRBD1	TRBV11-3	NA	CASSRPGQGRREQYF	TGTGCCAGCAGTCGCCCGGGACAGGGGAGAAGGGAGCAGTACTTC